This T cell receptor beta chain was recovered during a study of tumor-infiltrating lymphocytes in primary liver carcinoma. A primer in the constant region served to generate TCR beta cDNA from approximately 460 ng of total RNA. Three nested multiplex PCR rounds of slightly modified ARM-PCR generated TCR beta libraries. Each of the first two PCR rounds ran roughly 10 cycles with TRBV1-TRBV30 forward and C-beta reverse primers. TCRdb passed the multiplex PCR reads through MiXCR, listing each CDR3 protein once. This sample has under 200,000 distinct CDR3 sequences, with 65% found just once. Per germline, CDR1 MNHEY and CDR2 SVGAGI. The CDR3 covers 16 residues. Unsorted whole blood served as the source of blood RNA, and germline DNA was extracted as well. On this clonotype itself: A read error is possible here, since a much larger clone lies one base away.

Sample: peripheral blood. The chain couples TRBV6-5 to TRBJ1-6, with TRBD1 identical over 8 bases. The source is a woman aged 55-70 years with primary liver carcinoma and hepatitis B virus infection. The CDR3 DNA reads as TGTGCCAGCAGTTACTCGGGACAGGAAGATAATCCACCCCTCCACTTT. The encoded protein is CASSYSGQEDNPPLHF.